These 10 T cell receptor beta chains were all obtained from the same sample, sequenced in a study of CD8 T cells in ankylosing spondylitis. TCRdb reprocessed the 5' RACE reads via MiXCR and lists one record per CDR3 protein. The sample yields over 110,000 distinct CDR3 sequences, roughly 8.3% seen once. Sequences were obtained from synovial fluid, either unsorted or a sorted T cell fraction (not recorded which). The source of these receptors is a male donor with ankylosing spondylitis.

This clonotype was seen a few times. V is TRBV20-1 and J is TRBJ1-1; maybe TRBD1 (5 bases). Germline V gives CDR1 DFQATT, CDR2 SNEGSKA (reference sequence). CDR3 length: 18 residues. The ends were cut back, 8 bases at V and 5 bases at J, with 33 bases in the middle. Here the CDR3 reads CSPENYHRDRWRGTEAFF. CDR3 nucleotide sequence: TGCAGTCCCGAAAACTACCATCGGGACCGTTGGAGAGGAACTGAAGCTTTCTTT.

This clonotype has only a few counts. V usage is TRBV20-1 and J usage is TRBJ1-1; D is ambiguous. The CDR3 has 13 amino acids. Germline V lookup: CDR1 DFQATT, CDR2 SNEGSKA (reference sequence). V shed 1 base and J shed 7 bases, with 13 bases lying between them. CDR3: CSARVGPSYEAFF. CDR3 sequence (DNA): TGCAGTGCTAGAGTCGGACCCTCTTATGAAGCTTTCTTT.

In this sample, this clonotype turned up a few times. The V call is TRBV4-2, the J call TRBJ2-1, with D perhaps TRBD2 (5 bases). The V gene lost 0 bases and the J gene lost 2 bases, with 11 bases spanning the gap. In germline, CDR1 is LGHNA, CDR2 YNFKEQ. This CDR3 has 16 amino acids. Here the CDR3 DNA reads TGTGCCAGCAGCCAAGATACGGACTTAACCTACAATGAGCAGTTCTTC. The encoded protein is CASSQDTDLTYNEQFF.

V gene TRBV6-2 or TRBV6-3 combines with J gene TRBJ2-5; the match to TRBD1 covers 10 bases. V shed 5 bases, J shed 5 bases, and the junction held 8 bases outside the gene matches. The CDR3 has 15 amino acids. Germline CDR1 MNHEY, CDR2 SVGEGT. CDR3 sequence (DNA): TGTGCCAGCAGTGCCCGGGACAGGGGACGGGAGACCCAGTACTTC. Residues: CASSARDRGRETQYF.

This clonotype came up many times. The chain is built from TRBV7-2 and TRBJ1-2; D possibly corresponds to TRBD1 (6 bases). V was clipped by 1 base and J by 3 bases, with 9 bases between them. CDR1 and CDR2 from the germline V gene are SGHTA and FQGNSA. The length of the CDR3 is 14 residues. This CDR3 reads CASSLVTGDYGYTF. DNA of the CDR3: TGTGCCAGCAGCTTAGTGACAGGAGACTATGGCTACACCTTC.

This clonotype was found many times. CDR3 protein: CASSTLGGPNTGELFF. The CDR3 DNA sequence: TGTGCCAGCAGCACTTTAGGGGGCCCGAACACCGGGGAGCTGTTTTTT. V is TRBV11-2 and J is TRBJ2-2; 7 bases are a match to TRBD1. V shed 5 bases and J 0 bases; nucleotides not matched to a gene: 6. The CDR3 contains 16 residues. From germline, CDR1 is SGHAT and CDR2 FQNNGV.

The chain links TRBV30 to TRBJ1-1, with D perhaps matching TRBD1 (5 bases). The CDR3 runs to 13 residues. V dropped 3 bases and J dropped 4 bases, with 12 bases sitting between them. The germline V gene has CDR1 GTSNPN and CDR2 SVGIG (reference sequence). For the CDR3, the DNA is TGTGCCTGGAGACGGTACGACAGCACTGAAGCTTTCTTT. It is translated as CAWRRYDSTEAFF.

The CDR3 loop is CASSSTVRGSTDTQYF. The DNA for the CDR3 is TGCGCCAGCAGCTCAACTGTGAGGGGCAGCACAGATACGCAGTATTTT. The chain couples TRBV5-1 to TRBJ2-3, with D possibly being TRBD1 or TRBD2 (5 bases each). Deletions cut 3 bases from V and 0 bases from J, with 14 bases between. Germline CDR1 reads SGHRS; CDR2 reads YFSETQ. This CDR3 spans 16 amino acids.

In this sample, this clonotype turned up many times. This chain links TRBV29-1 with TRBJ2-5; 8 nucleotides line up with TRBD2. V shed 4 bases, J shed 4 bases, and the junction held 2 bases outside the gene matches. CDR3 length: 12 amino acids. CDR1 and CDR2 (germline): SQVTM, ANQGSEA. The CDR3 loop reads CSVGTSGETQYF. Here the CDR3 DNA reads TGCAGCGTTGGAACTAGCGGAGAGACCCAGTACTTC.

This clonotype was detected ten times or more. The V gene is TRBV5-1, the J gene TRBJ2-3; unclear D gene. Per germline, CDR1 SGHRS and CDR2 YFSETQ. This CDR3 has 14 amino acids. V lost 0 bases, J lost 4 bases, and 9 bases lay in between. Here the CDR3 DNA reads TGCGCCAGCAGCTTGGGGCTCTCCCCAGATACGCAGTATTTT. Amino acid sequence: CASSLGLSPDTQYF. The full variable domain, in which reference TRBV5-1 and TRBJ2-3 provide the parts outside the CDR3, is KAGVTQTPRYLIKTRGQQVTLSCSPISGHRSVSWYQQTPGQGLQFLFEYFSETQRNKGNFPGRFSGRQFSNSRSEMNVSTLELGDSALYLCASSLGLSPDTQYFGPGTRLTVL.